This TCR beta chain originates from a study of T cell repertoires in cytomegalovirus infection. The sample holds a few counts of this clonotype. A much larger clone differs from this one at a single base, so this may be a read error. A single record per CDR3 protein comes from TCRdb applying MiXCR to the reads. Found here are around 740,000 distinct CDR3 sequences, approximately 40% of them singletons; the top ten hold 2.5% to 3.5%. Germline loops: CDR1 SGHTA, CDR2 FQGNSA. This CDR3 is 15 amino acids long. The clonotype comes from a human donor in good health (CMV status not recorded). Some clones in this sample may be carry-over from other donors' samples. The material sequenced was PBMCs. The rearrangement uses TRBV7-2 and TRBJ2-5, with TRBD1 matching 7 bases. CDR3 sequence reads: CARSLGSGTEETQYF. As DNA, the CDR3 is TGTGCCAGAAGCTTAGGCTCGGGGACAGAAGAGACCCAGTACTTC. The full variable domain, in which reference TRBV7-2 and TRBJ2-5 provide the parts outside the CDR3, is GAGVSQSPSNKVTEKGKDVELRCDPISGHTALYWYRQSLGQGLEFLIYFQGNSAPDKSGLPSDRFSAERTGGSVSTLTIQRTQQEDSAVYLCARSLGSGTEETQYFGPGTRLLVL.